This T cell receptor (beta chain) originates from a study of OX40 agonist ivuxolimab in advanced cancers. Study at large: Of the patients, three showed partial responses, one with hepatocellular carcinoma and two with cutaneous melanoma. Study-wide results and caveats: With doses of 0.1-3.0 mg/kg, partial responders showed among the lowest clonal expansion.

Assay used: immunoSEQ multiplex PCR; TCRdb lists only in-frame clones, some missing. The sample consists of some 80,000 clones, approximately 95% of them appearing once. V gave up 3 bases and J gave up 0 bases, with 10 bases separating them. This CDR3 is built from 15 residues. Germline V CDR1 and CDR2: LNHNV, YYDKDF (reference sequence). The sampling schedule covered blood at baseline, cycle 4 day 1, and cycle 7 day 1. In the case of this clone: Its antigen is undetermined.

This material consisted of CD4+ or CD8+ T cells sorted from blood, taken in a trial of the OX40 agonist ivuxolimab. The sequence derives from an adult with an advanced solid tumor such as melanoma, head and neck, liver or kidney cancer. This chain links TRBV15 with TRBJ2-3, with a tentative D call TRBD1 (7 bases). CDR3 protein: CATSREGASTDTQYF. For the CDR3, the DNA is TGTGCCACCAGCAGGGAGGGGGCTAGCACAGATACGCAGTATTTT.